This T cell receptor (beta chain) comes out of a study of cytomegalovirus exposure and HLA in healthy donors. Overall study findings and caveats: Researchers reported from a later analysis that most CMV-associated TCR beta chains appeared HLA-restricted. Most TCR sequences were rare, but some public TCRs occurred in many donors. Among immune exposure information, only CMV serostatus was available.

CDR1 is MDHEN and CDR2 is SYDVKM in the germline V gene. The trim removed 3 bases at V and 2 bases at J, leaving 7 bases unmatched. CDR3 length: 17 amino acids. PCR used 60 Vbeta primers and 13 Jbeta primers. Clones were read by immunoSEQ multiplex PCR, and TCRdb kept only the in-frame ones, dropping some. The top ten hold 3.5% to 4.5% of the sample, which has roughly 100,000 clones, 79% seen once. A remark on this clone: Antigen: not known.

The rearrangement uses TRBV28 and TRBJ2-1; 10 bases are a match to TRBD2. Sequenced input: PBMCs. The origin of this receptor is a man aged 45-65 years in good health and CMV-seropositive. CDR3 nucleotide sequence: TGTGCCAGCAGTTTTATTTCCCTAGCGGGAGCCTACAATGAGCAGTTCTTC. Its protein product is CASSFISLAGAYNEQFF.